This T cell receptor beta chain was recovered during a study of cytomegalovirus exposure and HLA in healthy donors. Study-wide findings and caveats: Reports indicated that the classifier achieved high specificity and sensitivity in diagnosing cytomegalovirus status. Overall, approximately 180 TCR beta chains were annotated as cytomegalovirus-associated. Some V segments, including TRBV6-2 and TRBV6-3, were excluded as indistinguishable.

This clone was seen just once. Its antigen remains unidentified. With 2 bases clipped from V and 5 bases from J, the junction kept 8 bases outside the gene matches. The germline V gene encodes CDR1 LGHNA and CDR2 YNFKEQ. The CDR3 loop spans 15 amino acids. The PCR contained 60 Vbeta and 13 Jbeta primers. Method: immunoSEQ multiplex PCR; TCRdb's copy keeps in-frame clones and lacks some. The sample carries nearly 80,000 clones, around 79% recorded once. The sample consisted of PBMCs. This clonotype was sampled from a woman in her thirties or forties in good health and CMV-seropositive. The rearrangement links TRBV4-2 to TRBJ1-1, with 7 bases that match TRBD1. The CDR3 reads CASSQHRDSLTEAFF. CDR3 in DNA: TGTGCCAGCAGCCAACACCGGGACAGCCTTACTGAAGCTTTCTTT.